The rows below give T cell receptor beta chains drawn from one sample of a study of shared clonotypes between healthy human individuals. Only in-frame clones appear in the TCRdb table, and some are missing; sequencing was by immunoSEQ multiplex PCR. The sample has 2,500,000 or so clones, 90% to 95% seen once. Sequencing was done on a sample of naive CD4+ T cells from PBMCs. Receptors originate from a man aged 18 to 35 in good health. Some clones in this sample may be carry-over from other donors' samples. Both conserved end residues are part of each CDR3. The order of the fields is J gene, D gene, V gene, CDR3 DNA, CDR3 protein. D genes are given only for firm matches.

TRBJ2-7,TRBD1,TRBV27,TGTGCCAGCAGTTTAGGCCGGACAGGGGGCAACTACGAGCAGTACTTC,CASSLGRTGGNYEQYF
TRBJ1-3,TRBD1,TRBV5-1,TGCGCCAGCAGCTGGGGGCGACAGGGGCTCTCTGGAAACACCATATATTTT,CASSWGRQGLSGNTIYF
TRBJ2-3,TRBD2,TRBV30,TGTGCCTGGGGGTCTAGGGGAGGGTTCACAGATACGCAGTATTTT,CAWGSRGGFTDTQYF
TRBJ2-1,TRBD2,TRBV7-2,TGTGCCAGCAGCCTGGGGGGGCTAGCGGGAGAGCAGTTCTTC,CASSLGGLAGEQFF
TRBJ1-1,.,TRBV20-1,TGCAGTGCCCTTGACTACACTGAAGCTTTCTTT,CSALDYTEAFF
TRBJ2-7,.,TRBV5-1,TGCGCCAGCATGGGGCCAGGGAACGAGCAGTACTTC,CASMGPGNEQYF
TRBJ2-1,TRBD2,TRBV9,TGTGCCAGCAGCGGGACTAGCGGGAGGGGTGAGCAGTTCTTC,CASSGTSGRGEQFF
TRBJ1-4,.,TRBV5-5,TGTGCCAGCAGCTGGACAGATGAAAATGAAAAACTGTTTTTT,CASSWTDENEKLFF
TRBJ1-5,.,TRBV6-1,TGTGCCAGCAGTGCACAGGCCTATCAGCCCCAGCATTTT,CASSAQAYQPQHF
TRBJ2-7,.,TRBV4-1,TGCGCCAGCAGCCCCCCGGGGCAACCCCCCTACGAGCAGTACTTC,CASSPPGQPPYEQYF
TRBJ2-5,.,TRBV7-2,TGTGCCAGCAGCTTACCCGTTGTGAGGGGGGGCGGAGAGACCCAGTACTTC,CASSLPVVRGGGETQYF
TRBJ2-1,TRBD2,TRBV5-1,TGCGCCAGCGCTAGGGCGGGAGAGGACAATGAGCAGTTCTTC,CASARAGEDNEQFF
TRBJ2-7,.,TRBV7-2,TGTGCCAGCAGCCCCCTTAAAGCTATCTCCCCCTACGAGCAGTACTTC,CASSPLKAISPYEQYF
TRBJ2-3,.,TRBV5-4,TGTGCCAGCAGCTTGAATATCGGGGGAGATACGCAGTATTTT,CASSLNIGGDTQYF
TRBJ1-2,.,TRBV14,TGTGCCAGCAGCCAAGATTGGGGCAGGCTCTATGGCTACACCTTC,CASSQDWGRLYGYTF
TRBJ2-7,.,TRBV27,TGTGCCAGGCTACGCGAGGACTACGAGCAGTACTTC,CARLREDYEQYF
TRBJ2-7,.,TRBV20-1,TGCAGTGCCCTTGGGCCCCACGAGCAGTACTTC,CSALGPHEQYF
TRBJ2-5,.,TRBV9,TGTGCCAGCAGCGTGGCCCCGGGACCCAGGGAGACCCAGTACTTC,CASSVAPGPRETQYF
TRBJ2-7,.,TRBV6-1,TGTGCCAGCAGTGTCACCCTCGGGGGATCCATATTC,CASSVTLGGSIF
TRBJ2-3,.,TRBV11-3,TGTGCCAGCAGCTTAAGGCCCCGTGGAGGCCGAGGCACAGATACGCAGTATTTT,CASSLRPRGGRGTDTQYF